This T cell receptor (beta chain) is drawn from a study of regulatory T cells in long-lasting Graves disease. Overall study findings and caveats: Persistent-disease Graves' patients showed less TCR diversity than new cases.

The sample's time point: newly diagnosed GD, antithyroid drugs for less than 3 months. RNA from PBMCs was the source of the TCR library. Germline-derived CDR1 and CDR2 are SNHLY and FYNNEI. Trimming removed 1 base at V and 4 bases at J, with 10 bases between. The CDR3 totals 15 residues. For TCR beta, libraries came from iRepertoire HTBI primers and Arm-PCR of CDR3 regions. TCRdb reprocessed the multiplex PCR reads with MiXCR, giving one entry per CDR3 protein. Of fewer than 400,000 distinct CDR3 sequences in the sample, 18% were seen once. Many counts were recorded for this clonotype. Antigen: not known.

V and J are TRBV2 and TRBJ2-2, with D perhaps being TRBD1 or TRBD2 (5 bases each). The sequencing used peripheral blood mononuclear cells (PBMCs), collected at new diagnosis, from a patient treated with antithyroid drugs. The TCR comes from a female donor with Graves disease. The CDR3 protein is CASSEGDRTTGELFF. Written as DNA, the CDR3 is TGTGCCAGCAGTGAAGGGGACCGTACCACCGGGGAGCTGTTTTTT.